The T cell receptor beta chain described here comes from a study of cytomegalovirus exposure and HLA in healthy donors. Findings and caveats of the study: V- and J-gene trimming of TCR beta was linked (in a later analysis) to a missense DCLRE1C variant. On later analysis, the bulk of CMV-associated TCR beta chains appeared to be HLA-restricted.

With 60 Vbeta and 13 Jbeta primers, the PCR was carried out. Sequenced by immunoSEQ multiplex PCR; TCRdb stores in-frame clones only, minus some. The data hold roughly 230,000 clones, with about 93% observed a single time. In regard to this clone: The antigen is unknown.

This receptor was identified in a girl aged 2 to 9 in good health and CMV-seronegative. Input material: PBMCs.

The DNA for the CDR3 is TGTGCCAGCAGCTTAGCGGCTAGCGCGCAAGAGACCCAGTACTTC. Protein sequence: CASSLAASAQETQYF. J is TRBJ2-5 and V is TRBV11-2; possible D gene TRBD2, 6 bases. Germline V gives CDR1 SGHAT, CDR2 FQNNGV. The CDR3 covers 15 residues. V gave up 1 base and J gave up 2 bases, with 11 bases separating them.